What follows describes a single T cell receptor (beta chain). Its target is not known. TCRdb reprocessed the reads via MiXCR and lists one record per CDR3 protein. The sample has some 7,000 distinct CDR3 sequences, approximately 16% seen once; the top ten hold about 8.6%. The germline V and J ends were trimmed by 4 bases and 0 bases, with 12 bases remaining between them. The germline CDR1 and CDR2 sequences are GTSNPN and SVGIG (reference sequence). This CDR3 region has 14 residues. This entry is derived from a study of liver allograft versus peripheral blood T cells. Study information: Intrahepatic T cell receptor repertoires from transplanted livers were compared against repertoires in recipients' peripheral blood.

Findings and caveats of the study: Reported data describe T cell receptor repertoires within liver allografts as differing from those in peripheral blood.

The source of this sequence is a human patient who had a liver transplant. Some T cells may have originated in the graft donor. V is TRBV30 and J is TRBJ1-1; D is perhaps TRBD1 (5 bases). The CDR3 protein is CAWTTGGMNTEAFF. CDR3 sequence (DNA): TGTGCCTGGACCACCGGGGGGATGAACACTGAAGCTTTCTTT.